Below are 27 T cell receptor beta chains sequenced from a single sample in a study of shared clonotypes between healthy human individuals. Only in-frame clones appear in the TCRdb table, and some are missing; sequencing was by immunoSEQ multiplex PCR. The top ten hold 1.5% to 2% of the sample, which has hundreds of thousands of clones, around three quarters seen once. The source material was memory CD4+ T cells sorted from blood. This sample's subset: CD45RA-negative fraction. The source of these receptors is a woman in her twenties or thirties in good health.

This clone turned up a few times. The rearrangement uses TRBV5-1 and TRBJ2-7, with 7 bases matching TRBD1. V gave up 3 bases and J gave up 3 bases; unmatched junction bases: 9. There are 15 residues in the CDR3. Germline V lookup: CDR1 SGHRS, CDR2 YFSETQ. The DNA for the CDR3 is TGCGCCAGCAGCTCCCCCGGGACAGAAATCTACGAGCAGTACTTC. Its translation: CASSSPGTEIYEQYF.

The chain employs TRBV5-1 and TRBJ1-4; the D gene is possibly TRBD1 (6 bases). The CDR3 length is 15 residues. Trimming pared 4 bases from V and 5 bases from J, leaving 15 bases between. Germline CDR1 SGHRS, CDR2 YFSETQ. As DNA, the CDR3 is TGCGCCAGCAGCCCTAGGGGGTTCCTCAATGAAAAACTGTTTTTT. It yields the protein CASSPRGFLNEKLFF.

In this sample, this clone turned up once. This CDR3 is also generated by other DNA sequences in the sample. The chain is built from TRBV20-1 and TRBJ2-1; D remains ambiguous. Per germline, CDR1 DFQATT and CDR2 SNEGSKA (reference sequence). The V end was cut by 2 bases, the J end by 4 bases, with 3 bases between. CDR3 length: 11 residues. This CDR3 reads CSARQYNEQFF. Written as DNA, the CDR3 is TGCAGTGCTAGACAGTACAATGAGCAGTTCTTC.

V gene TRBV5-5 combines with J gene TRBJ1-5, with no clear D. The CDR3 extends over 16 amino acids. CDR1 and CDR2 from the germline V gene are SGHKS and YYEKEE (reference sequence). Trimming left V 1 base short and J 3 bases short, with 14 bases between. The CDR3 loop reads CASSLFEGRVNQPQHF. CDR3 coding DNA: TGTGCCAGCAGCTTGTTCGAAGGGAGGGTCAATCAGCCCCAGCATTTT.

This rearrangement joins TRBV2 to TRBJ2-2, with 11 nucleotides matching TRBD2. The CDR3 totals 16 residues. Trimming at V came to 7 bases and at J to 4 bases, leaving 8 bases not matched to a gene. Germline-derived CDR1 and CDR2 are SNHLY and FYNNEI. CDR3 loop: CASTRSTSGTTGELFF. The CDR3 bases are TGTGCCAGCACCCGATCGACTAGCGGGACCACCGGGGAGCTGTTTTTT.

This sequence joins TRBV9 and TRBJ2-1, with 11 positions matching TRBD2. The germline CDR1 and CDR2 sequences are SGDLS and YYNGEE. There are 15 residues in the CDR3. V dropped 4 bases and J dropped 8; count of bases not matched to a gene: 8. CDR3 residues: CASSLNLAGGYEQFF. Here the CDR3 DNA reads TGTGCCAGCAGCCTCAATCTAGCGGGAGGTTATGAGCAGTTCTTC.

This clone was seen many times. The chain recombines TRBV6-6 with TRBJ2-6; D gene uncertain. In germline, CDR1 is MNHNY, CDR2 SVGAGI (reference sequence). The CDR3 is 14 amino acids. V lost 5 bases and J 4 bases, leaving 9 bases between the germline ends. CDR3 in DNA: TGTGCCAGCAGTCCGTGGGGAGGGGCCAACGTCCTGACTTTC. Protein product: CASSPWGGANVLTF.

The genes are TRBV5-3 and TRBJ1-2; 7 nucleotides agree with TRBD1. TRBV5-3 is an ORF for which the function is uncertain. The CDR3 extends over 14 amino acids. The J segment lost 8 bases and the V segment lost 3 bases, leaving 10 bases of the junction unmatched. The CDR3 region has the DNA TGTGCCAGAAGCTCGACCCGGGACAGTTACGGCTACACCTTC. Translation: CARSSTRDSYGYTF.

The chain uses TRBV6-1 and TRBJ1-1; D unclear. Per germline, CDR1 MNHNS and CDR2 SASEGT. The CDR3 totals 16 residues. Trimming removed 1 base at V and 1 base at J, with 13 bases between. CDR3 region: CASSEVSRATNTEAFF. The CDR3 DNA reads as TGTGCCAGCAGTGAAGTTTCCCGGGCAACGAACACTGAAGCTTTCTTT.

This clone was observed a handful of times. The CDR3 DNA reads TGCGCCAGCAGCCAAGCACGTGCAACTAATGAAAAACTGTTTTTT. As protein: CASSQARATNEKLFF. The V call is TRBV4-1, the J call TRBJ1-4; no definite D call. CDR3 size: 15 residues. Trimming removed 1 base at V and 0 bases at J, with 6 bases between. Germline V gene lookup returns CDR1 MGHRA and CDR2 YSYEKL.

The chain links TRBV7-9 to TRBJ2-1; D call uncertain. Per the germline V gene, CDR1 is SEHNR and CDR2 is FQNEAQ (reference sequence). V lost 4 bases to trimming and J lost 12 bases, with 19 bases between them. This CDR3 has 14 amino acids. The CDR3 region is CASSSNQSPMRQFF. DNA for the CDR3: TGTGCCAGCAGCTCTAATCAGAGTCCAATGAGGCAGTTCTTC.

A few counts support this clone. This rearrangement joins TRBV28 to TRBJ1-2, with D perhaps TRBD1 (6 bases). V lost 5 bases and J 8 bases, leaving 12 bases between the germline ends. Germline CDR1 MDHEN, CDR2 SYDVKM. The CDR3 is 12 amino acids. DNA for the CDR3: TGTGCCAGCAGTACAACAGGGTACGGCTACACCTTC. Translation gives CASSTTGYGYTF.

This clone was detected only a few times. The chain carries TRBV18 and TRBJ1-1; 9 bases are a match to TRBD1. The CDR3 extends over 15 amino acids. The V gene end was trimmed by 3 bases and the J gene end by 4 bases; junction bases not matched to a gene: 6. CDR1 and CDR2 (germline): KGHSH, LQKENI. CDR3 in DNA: TGTGCCAGCTCACCCTTACAGGGGGCAAGCACTGAAGCTTTCTTT. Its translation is CASSPLQGASTEAFF.

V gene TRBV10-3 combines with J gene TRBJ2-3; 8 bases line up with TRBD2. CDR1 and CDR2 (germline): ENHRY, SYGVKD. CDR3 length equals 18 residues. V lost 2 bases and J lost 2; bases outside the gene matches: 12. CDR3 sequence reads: CAISEAGGAGDYTDTQYF. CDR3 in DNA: TGTGCCATCAGTGAGGCCGGGGGAGCGGGAGACTACACAGATACGCAGTATTTT.

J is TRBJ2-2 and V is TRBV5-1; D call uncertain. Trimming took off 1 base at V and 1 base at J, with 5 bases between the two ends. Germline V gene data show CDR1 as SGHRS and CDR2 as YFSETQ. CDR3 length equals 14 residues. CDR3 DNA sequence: TGCGCCAGCAGCTTGTTCAGGAACACCGGGGAGCTGTTTTTT. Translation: CASSLFRNTGELFF.

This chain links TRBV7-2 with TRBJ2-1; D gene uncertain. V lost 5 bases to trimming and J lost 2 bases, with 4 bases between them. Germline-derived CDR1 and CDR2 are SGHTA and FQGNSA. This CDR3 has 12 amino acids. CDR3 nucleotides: TGTGCCAGCAGCGGCACCTACAATGAGCAGTTCTTC. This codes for CASSGTYNEQFF.

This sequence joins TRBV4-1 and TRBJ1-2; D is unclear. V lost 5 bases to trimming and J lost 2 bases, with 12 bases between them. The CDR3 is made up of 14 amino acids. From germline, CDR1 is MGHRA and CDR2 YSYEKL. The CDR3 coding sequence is TGCGCCAGCAGCAACTTACTCCGGAACTATGGCTACACCTTC. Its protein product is CASSNLLRNYGYTF.

The CDR3 region has the DNA TGTGCCAGCAGCCTCCGACCCGAGGCTGGAAACACCATATATTTT. It encodes CASSLRPEAGNTIYF. The chain is built from TRBV7-8 and TRBJ1-3; no clear D gene. This CDR3 contains 15 residues. V was cut by 5 bases and J by 2 bases, with 13 bases left in between. Germline loops: CDR1 SGHVS, CDR2 FQNEAQ.

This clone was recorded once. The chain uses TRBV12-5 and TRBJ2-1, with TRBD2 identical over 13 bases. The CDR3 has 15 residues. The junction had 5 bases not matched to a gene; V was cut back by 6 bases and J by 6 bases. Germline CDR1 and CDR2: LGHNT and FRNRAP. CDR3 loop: CASGLLAGGTNEQFF. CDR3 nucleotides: TGTGCTAGTGGCTTACTAGCGGGAGGGACCAATGAGCAGTTCTTC.

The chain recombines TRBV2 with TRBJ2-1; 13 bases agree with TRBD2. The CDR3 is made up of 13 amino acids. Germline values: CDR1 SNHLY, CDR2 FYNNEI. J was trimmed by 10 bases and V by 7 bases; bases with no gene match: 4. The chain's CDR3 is CASTGLAGDEQFF. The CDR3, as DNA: TGTGCCAGCACAGGACTAGCGGGAGACGAGCAGTTCTTC.

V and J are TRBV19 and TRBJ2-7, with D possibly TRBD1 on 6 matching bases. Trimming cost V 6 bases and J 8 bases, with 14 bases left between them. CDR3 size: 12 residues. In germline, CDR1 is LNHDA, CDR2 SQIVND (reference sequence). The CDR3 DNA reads TGTGCCAGTAGCAACCAACAGGGCCAGCAGTACTTC. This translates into CASSNQQGQQYF.

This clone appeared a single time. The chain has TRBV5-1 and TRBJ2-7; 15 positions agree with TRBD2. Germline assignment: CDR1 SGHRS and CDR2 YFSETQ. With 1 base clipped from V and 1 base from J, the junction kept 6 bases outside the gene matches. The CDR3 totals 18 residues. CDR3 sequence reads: CASSLFGGTSGRSYEQYF. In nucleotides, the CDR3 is TGCGCCAGCAGCTTGTTCGGGGGGACTAGCGGGAGGTCCTACGAGCAGTACTTC.

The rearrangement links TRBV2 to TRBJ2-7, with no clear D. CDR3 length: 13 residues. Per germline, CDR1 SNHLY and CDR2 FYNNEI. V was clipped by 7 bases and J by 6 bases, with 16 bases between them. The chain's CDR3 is CASTPQLSGEQYF. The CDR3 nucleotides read TGTGCCAGCACCCCTCAATTGTCGGGCGAGCAGTACTTC.

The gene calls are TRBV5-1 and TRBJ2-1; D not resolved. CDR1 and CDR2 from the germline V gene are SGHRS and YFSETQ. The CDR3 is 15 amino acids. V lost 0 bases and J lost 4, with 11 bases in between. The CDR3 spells CASSLDFQLYNEQFF. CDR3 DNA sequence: TGCGCCAGCAGCTTGGATTTTCAACTGTACAATGAGCAGTTCTTC.

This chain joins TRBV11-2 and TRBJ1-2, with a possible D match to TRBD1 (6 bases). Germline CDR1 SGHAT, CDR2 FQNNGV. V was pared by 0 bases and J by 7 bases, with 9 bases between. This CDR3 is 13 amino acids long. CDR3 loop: CASSLEGGAGYTF. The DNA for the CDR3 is TGTGCCAGCAGCTTAGAGGGGGGCGCTGGCTACACCTTC.

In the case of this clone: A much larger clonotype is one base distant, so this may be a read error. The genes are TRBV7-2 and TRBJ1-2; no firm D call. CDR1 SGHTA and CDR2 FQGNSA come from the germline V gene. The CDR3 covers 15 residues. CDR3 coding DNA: TGCGCCAGCAGCCTGGTAGGCCTAGGGAACTATGGCTACACCTTC. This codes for CASSLVGLGNYGYTF.

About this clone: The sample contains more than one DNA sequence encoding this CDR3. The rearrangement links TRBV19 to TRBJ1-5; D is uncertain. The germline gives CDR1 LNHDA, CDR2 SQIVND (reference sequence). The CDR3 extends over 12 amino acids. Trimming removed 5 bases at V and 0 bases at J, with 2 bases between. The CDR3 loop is CASSPSNQPQHF. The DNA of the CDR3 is TGTGCCAGTAGTCCTAGCAATCAGCCCCAGCATTTT.